This T cell receptor beta chain was captured by sequencing in a study of vaccination and CD4 T cells after COVID-19. V gave up 6 bases and J gave up 3 bases, with 8 bases separating them. Germline V gene data show CDR1 as WNHNN and CDR2 as SYGVQD (reference sequence). The CDR3 contains 13 residues. As to treatment: roughly 11-day PBMC culture with coronavirus spike peptide pools or control peptides (ViraFEST assay). Prior to the COVID-19 pandemic (2011-2018), the unexposed donor's CD4+ T cells were collected. The table lists this clonotype with a count of one. The target antigen is unknown. Cultured CD4+ T cell DNA was sequenced using the Oncomine TCR Beta short-read assay. TCRdb called the PCR reads again in MiXCR, with one record for every CDR3 protein. The table records about 4,500 distinct CDR3 sequences, roughly 65% of them present only once.

The V and J genes are TRBV10-1 and TRBJ2-2; D gene uncertain. Sequencing used CD4+ T cells from blood, cultured in vitro. This receptor was identified in a human donor in good health. CDR3 loop: CASSLVHTGELFF. Written as DNA, the CDR3 is TGCGCCAGCAGCCTAGTACACACCGGGGAGCTGTTTTTT.